Detailed here is one T cell receptor beta chain. As yet, its antigen is unknown. The data were obtained in a study of shared clonotypes between healthy human individuals. Trimming removed 2 bases from V and 4 bases from J, with 9 bases in between. Germline V CDR1 and CDR2: SGDLS, YYNGEE. The CDR3 contains 13 residues. Only in-frame clones appear in the TCRdb table, and some are missing; sequencing was by immunoSEQ multiplex PCR. The sample carries 1,400,000 or so clones, about 98.5% recorded once. Recent acute infections and vaccinations were absent in the healthy HIV-negative adult donors. CD4+ cells were split into CD45RA+ naive and CD45RA-negative memory subsets. Study observations and caveats: Sharing across a handful of donors was seen in around 5.1% of naive CD4 clonotypes.

The V and J genes are TRBV9 and TRBJ2-5; D uncertain. Sequences were obtained from naive CD4+ T cells sorted from blood. Subset noted: CD45RA+ positively selected. The TCR comes from a man aged 25-40 years in good health. The CDR3 region has the DNA TGTGCCAGCAGCGTCCTTAGCTCAGAGACCCAGTACTTC. The encoded protein is CASSVLSSETQYF.